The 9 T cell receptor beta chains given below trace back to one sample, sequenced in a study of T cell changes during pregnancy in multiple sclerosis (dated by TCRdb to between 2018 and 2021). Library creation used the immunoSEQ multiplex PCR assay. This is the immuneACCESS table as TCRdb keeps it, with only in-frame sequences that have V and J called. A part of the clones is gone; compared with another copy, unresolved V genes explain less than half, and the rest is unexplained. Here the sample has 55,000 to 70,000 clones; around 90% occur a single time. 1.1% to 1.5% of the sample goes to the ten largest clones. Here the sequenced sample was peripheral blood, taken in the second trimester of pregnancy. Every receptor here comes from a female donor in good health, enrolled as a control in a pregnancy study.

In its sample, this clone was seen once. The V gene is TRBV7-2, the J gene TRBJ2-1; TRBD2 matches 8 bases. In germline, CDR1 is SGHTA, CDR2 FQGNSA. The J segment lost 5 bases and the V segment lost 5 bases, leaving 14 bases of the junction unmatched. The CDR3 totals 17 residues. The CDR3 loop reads CASSAAPSGLIHNEQFF. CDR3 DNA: TGTGCCAGCAGCGCGGCTCCTAGCGGGTTAATCCACAATGAGCAGTTCTTC. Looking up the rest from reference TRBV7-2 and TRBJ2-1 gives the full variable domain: GAGVSQSPSNKVTEKGKDVELRCDPISGHTALYWYRQSLGQGLEFLIYFQGNSAPDKSGLPSDRFSAERTGGSVSTLTIQRTQQEDSAVYLCASSAAPSGLIHNEQFFGPGTRLTVL.

In nucleotides, the CDR3 is TGCGCCAGCAGCTCTAACGGACTCGGCGGGGAGACCCAGTACTTC. Residues: CASSSNGLGGETQYF. The gene calls are TRBV5-1 and TRBJ2-5; TRBD2 is a possible D gene (5 bases). Trimming removed 3 bases at V and 5 bases at J, with 17 bases between. This CDR3 spans 15 amino acids. Per germline, CDR1 SGHRS and CDR2 YFSETQ.

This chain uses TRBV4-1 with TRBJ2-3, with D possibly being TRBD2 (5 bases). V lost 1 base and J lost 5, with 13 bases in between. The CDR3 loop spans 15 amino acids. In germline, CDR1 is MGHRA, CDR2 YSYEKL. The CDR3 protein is CASSQVPTEGDTQYF. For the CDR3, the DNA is TGCGCCAGCAGCCAAGTTCCCACTGAGGGAGATACGCAGTATTTT.

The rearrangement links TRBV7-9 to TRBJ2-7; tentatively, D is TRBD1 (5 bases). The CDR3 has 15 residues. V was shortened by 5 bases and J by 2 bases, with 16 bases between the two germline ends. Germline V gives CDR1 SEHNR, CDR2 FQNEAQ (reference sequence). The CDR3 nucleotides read TGTGCCAGCAGCCCCGAGTGGGGCAGGGCCTACGAGCAGTACTTC. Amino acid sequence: CASSPEWGRAYEQYF.

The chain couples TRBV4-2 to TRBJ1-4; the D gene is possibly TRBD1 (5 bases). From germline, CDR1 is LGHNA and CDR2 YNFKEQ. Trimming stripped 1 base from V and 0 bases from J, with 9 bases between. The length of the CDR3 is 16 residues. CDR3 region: CASSQVGEATNEKLFF. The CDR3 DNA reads TGTGCCAGCAGCCAAGTGGGGGAGGCAACTAATGAAAAACTGTTTTTT.

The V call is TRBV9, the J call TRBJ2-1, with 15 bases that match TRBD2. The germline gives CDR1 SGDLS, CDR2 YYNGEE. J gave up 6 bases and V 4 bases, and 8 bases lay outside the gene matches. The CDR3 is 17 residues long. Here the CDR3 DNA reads TGTGCCAGCAGCTCCAGAGGGACTAGCGGGAGGTCCAATGAGCAGTTCTTC. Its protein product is CASSSRGTSGRSNEQFF.

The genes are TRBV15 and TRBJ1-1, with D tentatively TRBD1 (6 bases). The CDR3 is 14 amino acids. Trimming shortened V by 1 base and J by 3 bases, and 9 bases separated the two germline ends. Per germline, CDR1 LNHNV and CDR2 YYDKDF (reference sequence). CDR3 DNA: TGTGCCACCAGCAGAGGGGAGGGGGACACTGAAGCTTTCTTT. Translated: CATSRGEGDTEAFF. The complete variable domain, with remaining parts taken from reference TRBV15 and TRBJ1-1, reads DAMVIQNPRYQVTQFGKPVTLSCSQTLNHNVMYWYQQKSSQAPKLLFHYYDKDFNNEADTPDNFQSRRPNTSFCFLDIRSPGLGDTAMYLCATSRGEGDTEAFFGQGTRLTVV.

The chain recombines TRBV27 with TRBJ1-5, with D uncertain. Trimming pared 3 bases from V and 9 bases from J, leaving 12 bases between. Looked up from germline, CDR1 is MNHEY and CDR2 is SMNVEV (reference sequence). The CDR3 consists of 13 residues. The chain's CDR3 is CASSLKEGRPQHF. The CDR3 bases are TGTGCCAGCAGTTTGAAGGAGGGTAGGCCCCAGCATTTT.

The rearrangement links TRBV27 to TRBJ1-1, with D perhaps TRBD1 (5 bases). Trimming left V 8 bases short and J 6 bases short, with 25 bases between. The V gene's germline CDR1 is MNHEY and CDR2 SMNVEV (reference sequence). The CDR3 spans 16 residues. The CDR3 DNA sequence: TGTGCCAGCCGCACAACGGGGGGTCAGGAGTCCCCTGAAGCTTTCTTT. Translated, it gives CASRTTGGQESPEAFF.